This TCR beta chain originates from a study of shared clonotypes between healthy human individuals. Assay runs were performed at deep level. Each replicate PCR on the sorted subsets used roughly 190 ng DNA (around 30,000 T cell genomes). Generated by immunoSEQ multiplex PCR, the TCRdb table keeps only in-frame clones and is missing some. Here the sample spans approximately 2.4 million clones, 90% to 97% being singletons. CDR1 and CDR2 from the germline V gene are MDHEN and SYDVKM. Trimming took 6 bases from V and 11 from J; bases not matched to a gene: 12. The CDR3 is 13 residues long. This receptor was taken from a man between 18 and 29 years old in good health. V usage is TRBV28 and J usage is TRBJ1-1, with 7 bases identical to TRBD1. The sequenced sample consisted of naive CD4+ T cells sorted from blood. Subset meaning: CD45RA+ positively selected. CDR3 DNA: TGTGCCAGCAGCTCTGGACAGGATAATCGGGCTTTCTTT. Protein: CASSSGQDNRAFF.